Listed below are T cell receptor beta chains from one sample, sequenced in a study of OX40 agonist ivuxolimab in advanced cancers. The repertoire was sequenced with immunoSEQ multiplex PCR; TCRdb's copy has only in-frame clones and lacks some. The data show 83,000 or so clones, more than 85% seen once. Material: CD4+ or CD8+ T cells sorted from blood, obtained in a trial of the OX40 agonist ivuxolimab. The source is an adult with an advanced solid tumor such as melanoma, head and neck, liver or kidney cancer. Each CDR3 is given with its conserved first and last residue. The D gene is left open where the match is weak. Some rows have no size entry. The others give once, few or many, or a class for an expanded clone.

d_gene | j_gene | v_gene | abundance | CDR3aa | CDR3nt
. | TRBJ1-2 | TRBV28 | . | CASSLYTANYGYTF | TGTGCCAGCAGTTTATATACAGCTAACTATGGCTACACCTTC
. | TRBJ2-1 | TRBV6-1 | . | CASRPGILYNEQFF | TGTGCCAGCAGGCCAGGGATCCTTTACAATGAGCAGTTCTTC
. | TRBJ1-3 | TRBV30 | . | CAWSVNGRNTIYF | TGTGCCTGGAGTGTAAACGGCAGAAACACCATATATTTT
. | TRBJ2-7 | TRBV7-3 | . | CASSLTYEQYF | TGTGCCAGCAGCTTAACCTACGAGCAGTACTTC
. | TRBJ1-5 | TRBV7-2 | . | CASSLVENSNQPQHF | TGTGCCAGCAGCTTAGTTGAGAATAGCAATCAGCCCCAGCATTTT
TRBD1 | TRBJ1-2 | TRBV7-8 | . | CASSQNRGANYGYTF | TGTGCCAGCAGCCAGAACAGGGGAGCTAACTATGGCTACACCTTC
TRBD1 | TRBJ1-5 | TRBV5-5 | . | CASSFGVKGANQPQHF | TGTGCCAGCAGCTTCGGGGTAAAGGGGGCCAATCAGCCCCAGCATTTT
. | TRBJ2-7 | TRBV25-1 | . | CASTGGGKSYEQYF | TGTGCCAGCACCGGAGGCGGGAAGTCCTACGAGCAGTACTTC
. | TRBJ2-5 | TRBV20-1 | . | CSASRQSAQYF | TGCAGTGCTAGTCGCCAATCGGCCCAGTACTTC
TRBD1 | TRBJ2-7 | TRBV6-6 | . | CASSSRDRGREQYF | TGTGCCAGCAGTTCGCGGGACAGGGGACGCGAGCAGTACTTC
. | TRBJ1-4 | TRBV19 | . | CASRGHRNEKLFF | TGTGCCAGTAGGGGACACCGTAATGAAAAACTGTTTTTT
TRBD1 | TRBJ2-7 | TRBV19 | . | CASSPGTGVEQYF | TGTGCCAGTAGTCCCGGGACAGGGGTTGAGCAGTACTTC
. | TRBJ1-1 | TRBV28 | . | CASTPRGSPNTEAFF | TGTGCCAGCACCCCAAGGGGCAGTCCGAACACTGAAGCTTTCTTT
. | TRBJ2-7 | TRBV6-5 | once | CASSYSPGVPHEQYF | TGTGCCAGCAGTTACTCCCCTGGGGTGCCCCACGAGCAGTACTTC
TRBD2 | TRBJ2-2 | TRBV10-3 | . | CAISPSGSSYTGELFF | TGTGCCATCAGCCCTAGCGGGAGCTCGTACACCGGGGAGCTGTTTTTT
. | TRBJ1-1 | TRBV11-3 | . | CASSLRVPNTEAFF | TGTGCCAGCAGCTTAAGGGTACCGAACACTGAAGCTTTCTTT
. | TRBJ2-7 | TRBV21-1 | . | CASSKPLTREGYEQYF | TGTGCCAGCAGCAAACCCCTGACTCGGGAGGGCTATGAGCAGTACTTC
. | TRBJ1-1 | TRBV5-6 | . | CASSLRGTEAFF | TGTGCCAGCAGCTTGCGGGGTACTGAAGCTTTCTTT
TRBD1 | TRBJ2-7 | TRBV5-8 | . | CASRSPGQGGYEQYF | TGTGCCAGCAGATCACCGGGACAGGGAGGATACGAGCAGTACTTC
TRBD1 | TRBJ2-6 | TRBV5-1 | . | CASSFRQGEASGANVLTF | TGCGCCAGCAGCTTTAGACAGGGGGAAGCCTCTGGGGCCAACGTCCTGACTTTC
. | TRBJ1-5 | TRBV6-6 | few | CASSYSGPESQPQHF | TGTGCCAGCAGTTACTCGGGCCCGGAGAGTCAGCCCCAGCATTTT
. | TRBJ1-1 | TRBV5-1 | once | CASRPIVNTEAFF | TGCGCCAGCAGACCCATAGTGAACACTGAAGCTTTCTTT
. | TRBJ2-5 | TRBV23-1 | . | CASSQRAETQYF | TGCGCCAGCAGTCAACGCGCCGAGACCCAGTACTTC
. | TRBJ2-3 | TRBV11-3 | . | CASSPQVGDTQYF | TGTGCCAGCAGCCCCCAGGTTGGGGATACGCAGTATTTT
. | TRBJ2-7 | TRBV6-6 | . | CASGRRRGYEQYF | TGTGCCAGCGGACGCCGGCGAGGCTACGAGCAGTACTTC
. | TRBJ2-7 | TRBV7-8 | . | CASSLGRRSSYEQYF | TGTGCCAGCAGCTTAGGGCGGAGGAGCTCCTACGAGCAGTACTTC
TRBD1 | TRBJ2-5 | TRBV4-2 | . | CASSQMTGDGETQYF | TGTGCCAGCAGCCAAATGACAGGGGATGGGGAGACCCAGTACTTC
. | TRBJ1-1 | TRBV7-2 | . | CASSSNRGKDTEAFF | TGTGCCAGCAGCTCAAACCGGGGGAAAGACACTGAAGCTTTCTTT
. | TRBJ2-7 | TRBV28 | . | CASSFVRGYEQYF | TGTGCCAGCAGTTTCGTTAGGGGCTACGAGCAGTACTTC
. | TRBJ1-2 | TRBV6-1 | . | CASSVMDGSYGYTF | TGTGCCAGCAGTGTAATGGATGGTAGCTATGGCTACACCTTC
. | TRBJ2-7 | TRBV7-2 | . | CASSQSDGTYEQYF | TGTGCCAGCAGCCAGTCGGACGGAACCTACGAGCAGTACTTC
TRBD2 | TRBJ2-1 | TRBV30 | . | CAWSVSRTSGIMGEQFF | TGTGCCTGGAGTGTAAGTAGGACTAGCGGGATTATGGGTGAGCAGTTCTTC
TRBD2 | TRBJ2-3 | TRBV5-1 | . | CASSLTGTSGLTTQYF | TGCGCCAGCAGCTTGACCGGGACTAGCGGTCTGACGACGCAGTATTTT
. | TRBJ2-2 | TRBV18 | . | CASSLNGAANTGELFF | TGTGCCAGCTCACTAAACGGAGCCGCGAACACCGGGGAGCTGTTTTTT
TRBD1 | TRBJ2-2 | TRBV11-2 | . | CASSPDRVANTGELFF | TGTGCCAGCAGCCCCGACAGGGTGGCGAACACCGGGGAGCTGTTTTTT
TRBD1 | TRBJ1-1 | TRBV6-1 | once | CASSRDRGNTEAFF | TGTGCCAGCAGTCGGGACAGGGGGAACACTGAAGCTTTCTTT
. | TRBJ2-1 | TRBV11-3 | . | CASSLEAANEQFF | TGTGCCAGCAGCTTAGAGGCAGCCAATGAGCAGTTCTTC
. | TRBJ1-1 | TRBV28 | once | CATRRGTTEAFF | TGTGCCACCCGGAGGGGGACCACTGAAGCTTTCTTT
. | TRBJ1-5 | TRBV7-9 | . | CASSSYNQPQHF | TGTGCCAGCAGCTCTTACAATCAGCCCCAGCATTTT
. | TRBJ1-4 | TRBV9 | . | CASSFPDSTEKLFF | TGTGCCAGCAGCTTCCCCGACAGTACGGAAAAACTGTTTTTT
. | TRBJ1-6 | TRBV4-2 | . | CASSQPQGNIESPLHF | TGTGCCAGCAGCCAACCCCAGGGGAACATCGAATCACCCCTCCACTTT
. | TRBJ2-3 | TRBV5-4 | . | CASSLGGVPGNTDTQYF | TGTGCCAGCAGCTTGGGGGGAGTACCGGGGAACACAGATACGCAGTATTTT
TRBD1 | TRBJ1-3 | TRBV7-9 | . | CASSPTGQELSGNTIYF | TGTGCCAGCAGCCCAACGGGACAGGAGCTCTCTGGAAACACCATATATTTT
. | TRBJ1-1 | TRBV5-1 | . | CASNSDQVLTEAFF | TGCGCCAGCAACTCAGATCAGGTCTTGACTGAAGCTTTCTTT
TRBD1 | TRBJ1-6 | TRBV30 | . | CAWSVLQGVSPLHF | TGTGCCTGGAGTGTACTTCAGGGGGTTTCACCCCTCCACTTT
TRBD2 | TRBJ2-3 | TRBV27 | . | CASISGSRDTQYF | TGTGCCAGCATTAGCGGGAGTCGGGATACGCAGTATTTT